The 5 T cell receptor beta chains below all came from one sample that was sequenced in a study of glioma-infiltrating T cells. Using RNA template, CDR3s of TCR alpha and beta were amplified with iRepertoire arm-PCR. TCRdb processed the multiplex PCR reads anew with MiXCR; each CDR3 protein has one entry. Here the sample spans 300,000 to 450,000 distinct CDR3 sequences, 41% being singletons. The specimen sequenced was glioma tissue, nonneoplastic brain tissue, or PBMCs (not recorded which). Receptors were obtained from a human donor with low-grade glioma or glioblastoma, undergoing nonglioma brain surgery, or in good health (not recorded which).

This clonotype appeared many times. The V and J genes are TRBV6-2 or TRBV6-3 and TRBJ1-1; no clear D. CDR1 MNHEY and CDR2 SVGEGT come from the germline V gene. V lost 0 bases and J 7 bases, leaving 6 bases between the germline ends. The CDR3 is 12 amino acids. As DNA, the CDR3 is TGTGCCAGCAGTTACTCGGTAGATGAAGCTTTCTTT. Residues: CASSYSVDEAFF.

Of note for this clonotype: A much larger clone is a single base away; this may be a read error. This chain uses TRBV6-2 or TRBV6-3 with TRBJ2-1; 8 bases align to TRBD2. This CDR3 contains 14 residues. Germline V gene sequence: CDR1 MNHEY, CDR2 SVGEGT. CDR3 amino acids: CASKGTSGYNEQSF. The CDR3 DNA reads as TGTGCCAGCAAGGGTACTAGCGGATACAATGAGCAGTCCTTC.

This clonotype was observed at least ten times. V usage is TRBV6-2 or TRBV6-3 and J usage is TRBJ2-1, with 7 positions matching TRBD1. The CDR3 loop spans 13 amino acids. Germline CDR1 is MNHEY and CDR2 is SVGEGT. Trimming cost V 5 bases and J 3 bases; bases outside gene matches: 1. CDR3 region: CASSRDSYNEQFF. DNA for the CDR3: TGTGCCAGCAGTCGGGACAGCTACAATGAGCAGTTCTTC.

The CDR3 bases are TGTGCCAGCAGCCGCCCCGACTATAGCGGGAGTTCGGGCGATGAGCAGTTCTTC. Its protein product is CASSRPDYSGSSGDEQFF. The chain recombines TRBV28 with TRBJ2-1, with TRBD2 identical over 9 bases. Losses at the gene ends were 6 bases for V and 8 bases for J; bases not matched to a gene: 20. CDR1 and CDR2 (germline): MDHEN, SYDVKM. CDR3 length: 18 residues. The complete variable domain, with remaining parts taken from reference TRBV28 and TRBJ2-1, reads DVKVTQSSRYLVKRTGEKVFLECVQDMDHENMFWYRQDPGLGLRLIYFSYDVKMKEKGDIPEGYSVSREKKERFSLILESASTNQTSMYLCASSRPDYSGSSGDEQFFGPGTRLTVL.

This clonotype was observed many times. The chain employs TRBV6-1 and TRBJ1-5, with D possibly being TRBD1 (5 bases). Germline V lookup: CDR1 MNHNS, CDR2 SASEGT. The CDR3 sequence is 16 residues long. Trimming stripped 2 bases from V and 2 bases from J, with 13 bases between. CDR3 amino acids: CASSERREWRNQPQHF. For the CDR3, the DNA is TGTGCCAGCAGTGAACGCAGGGAGTGGCGCAATCAGCCCCAGCATTTT.